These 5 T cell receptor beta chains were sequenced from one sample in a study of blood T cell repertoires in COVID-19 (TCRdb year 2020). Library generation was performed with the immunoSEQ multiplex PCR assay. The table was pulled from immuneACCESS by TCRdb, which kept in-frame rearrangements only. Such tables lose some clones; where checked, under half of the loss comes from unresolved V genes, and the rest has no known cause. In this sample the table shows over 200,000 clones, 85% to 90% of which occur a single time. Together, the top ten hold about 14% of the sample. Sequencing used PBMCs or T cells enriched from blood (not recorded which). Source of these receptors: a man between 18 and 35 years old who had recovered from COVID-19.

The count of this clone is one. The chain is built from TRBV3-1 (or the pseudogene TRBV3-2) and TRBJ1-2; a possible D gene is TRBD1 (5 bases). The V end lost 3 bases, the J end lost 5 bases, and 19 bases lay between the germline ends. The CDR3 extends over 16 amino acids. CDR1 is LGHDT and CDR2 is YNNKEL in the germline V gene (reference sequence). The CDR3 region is CASSQSSGNWVYGYTF. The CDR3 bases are TGTGCCAGCAGCCAGTCCTCAGGGAATTGGGTTTATGGCTACACCTTC.

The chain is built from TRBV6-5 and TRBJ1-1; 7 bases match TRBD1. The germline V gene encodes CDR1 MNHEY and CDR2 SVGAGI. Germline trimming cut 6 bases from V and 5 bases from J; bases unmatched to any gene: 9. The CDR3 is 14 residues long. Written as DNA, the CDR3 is TGTGCCAGCAGACGGACAGGCGGGGGGACTGAAGCTTTCTTT. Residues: CASRRTGGGTEAFF.

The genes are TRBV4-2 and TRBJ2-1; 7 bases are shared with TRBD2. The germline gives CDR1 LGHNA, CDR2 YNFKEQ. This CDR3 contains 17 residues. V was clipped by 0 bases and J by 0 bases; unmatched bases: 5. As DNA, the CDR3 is TGTGCCAGCAGCCAAGATCTAGCGGCCAGCTCCTACAATGAGCAGTTCTTC. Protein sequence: CASSQDLAASSYNEQFF.

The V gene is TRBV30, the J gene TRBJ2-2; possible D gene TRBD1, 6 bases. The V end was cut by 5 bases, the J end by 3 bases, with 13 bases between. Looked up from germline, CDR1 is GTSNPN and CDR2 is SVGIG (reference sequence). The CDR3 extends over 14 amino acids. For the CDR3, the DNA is TGTGCCTGGGGTTGGGGACACTACACCGGGGAGCTGTTTTTT. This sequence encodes CAWGWGHYTGELFF.

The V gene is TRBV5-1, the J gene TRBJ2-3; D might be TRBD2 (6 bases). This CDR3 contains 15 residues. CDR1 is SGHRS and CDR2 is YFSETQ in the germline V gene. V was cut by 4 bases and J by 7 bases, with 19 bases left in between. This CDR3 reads CASSQTGGTTNTQYF. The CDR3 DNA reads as TGCGCCAGCAGCCAAACTGGAGGGACGACGAATACGCAGTATTTT.